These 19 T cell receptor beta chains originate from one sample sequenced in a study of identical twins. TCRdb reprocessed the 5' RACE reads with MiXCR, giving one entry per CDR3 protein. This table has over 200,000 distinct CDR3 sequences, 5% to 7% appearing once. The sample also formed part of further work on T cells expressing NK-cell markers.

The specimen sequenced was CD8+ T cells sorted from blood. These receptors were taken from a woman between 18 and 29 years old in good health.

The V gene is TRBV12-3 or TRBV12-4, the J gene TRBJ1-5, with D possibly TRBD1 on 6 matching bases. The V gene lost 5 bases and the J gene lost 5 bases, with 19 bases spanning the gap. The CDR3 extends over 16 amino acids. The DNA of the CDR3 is TGTGCCAGCAGTATAACCCTCACAGGGCAATATCAGCCCCAGCATTTT. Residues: CASSITLTGQYQPQHF.

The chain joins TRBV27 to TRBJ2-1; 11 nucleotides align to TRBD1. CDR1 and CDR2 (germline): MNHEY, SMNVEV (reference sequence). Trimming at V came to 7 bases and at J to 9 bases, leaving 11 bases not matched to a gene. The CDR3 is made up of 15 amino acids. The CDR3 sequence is CASISGTGGWGEQFF. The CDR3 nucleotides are TGTGCCAGCATATCCGGGACAGGGGGTTGGGGTGAGCAGTTCTTC.

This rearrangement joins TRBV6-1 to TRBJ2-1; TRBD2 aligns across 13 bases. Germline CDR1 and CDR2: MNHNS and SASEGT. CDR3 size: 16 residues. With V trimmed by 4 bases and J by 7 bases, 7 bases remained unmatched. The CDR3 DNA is TGTGCCAGCAGTGCGATGACTAGCGGGAGGTCGAATGAGCAGTTCTTC. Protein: CASSAMTSGRSNEQFF.

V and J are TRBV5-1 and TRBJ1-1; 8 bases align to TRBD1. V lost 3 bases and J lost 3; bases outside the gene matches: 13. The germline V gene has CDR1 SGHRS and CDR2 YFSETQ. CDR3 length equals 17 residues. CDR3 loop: CASSWLGIQGEHTEAFF. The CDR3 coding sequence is TGCGCCAGCAGCTGGTTGGGGATACAGGGGGAACACACTGAAGCTTTCTTT.

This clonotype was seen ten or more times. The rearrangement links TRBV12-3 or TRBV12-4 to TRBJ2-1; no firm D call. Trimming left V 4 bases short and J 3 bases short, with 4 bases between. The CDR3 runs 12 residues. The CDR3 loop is CASSSYYNEQFF. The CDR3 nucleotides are TGTGCCAGCAGTTCCTACTACAATGAGCAGTTCTTC.

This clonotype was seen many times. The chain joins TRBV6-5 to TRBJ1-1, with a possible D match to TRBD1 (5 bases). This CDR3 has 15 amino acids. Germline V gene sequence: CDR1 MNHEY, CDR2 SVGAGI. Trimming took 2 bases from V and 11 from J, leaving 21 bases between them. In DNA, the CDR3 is TGTGCCAGCAGTTACCCTCCCGACAGTCCAAATGCCGCTTTCTTT. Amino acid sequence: CASSYPPDSPNAAFF.

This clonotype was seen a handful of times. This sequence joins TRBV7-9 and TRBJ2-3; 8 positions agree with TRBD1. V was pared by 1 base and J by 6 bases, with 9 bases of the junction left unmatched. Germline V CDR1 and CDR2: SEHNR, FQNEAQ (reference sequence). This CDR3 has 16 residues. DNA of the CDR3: TGTGCCAGCAGCTTAGGGCCTGGGACAGGTCTGGATACGCAGTATTTT. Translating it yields CASSLGPGTGLDTQYF.

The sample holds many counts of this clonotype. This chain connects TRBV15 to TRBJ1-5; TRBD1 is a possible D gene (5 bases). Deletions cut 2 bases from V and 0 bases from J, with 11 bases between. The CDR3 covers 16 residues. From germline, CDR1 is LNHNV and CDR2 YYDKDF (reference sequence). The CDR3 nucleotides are TGTGCCACCAGCAGACCAGGGCAGTATAGCAATCAGCCCCAGCATTTT. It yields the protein CATSRPGQYSNQPQHF.

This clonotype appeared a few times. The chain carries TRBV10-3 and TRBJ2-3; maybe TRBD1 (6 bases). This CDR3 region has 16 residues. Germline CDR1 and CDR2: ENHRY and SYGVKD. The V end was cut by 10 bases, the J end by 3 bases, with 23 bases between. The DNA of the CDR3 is TGTGCCACCAGGGGAAGGGACGGTGCGGAGACAGATACGCAGTATTTT. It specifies CATRGRDGAETDTQYF.

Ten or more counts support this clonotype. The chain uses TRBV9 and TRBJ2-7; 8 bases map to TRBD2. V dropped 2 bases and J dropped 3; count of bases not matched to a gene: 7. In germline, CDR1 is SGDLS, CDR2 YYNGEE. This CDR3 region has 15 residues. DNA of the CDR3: TGTGCCAGCAGCGTCGGTGGGACTAGTATCTACGAGCAGTACTTC. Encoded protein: CASSVGGTSIYEQYF.

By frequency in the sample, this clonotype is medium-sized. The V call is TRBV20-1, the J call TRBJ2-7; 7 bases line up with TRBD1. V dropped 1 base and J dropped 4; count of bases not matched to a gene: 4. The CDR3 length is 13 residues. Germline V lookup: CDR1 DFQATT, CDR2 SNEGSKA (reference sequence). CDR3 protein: CSARGDSDYEQYF. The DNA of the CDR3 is TGCAGTGCTAGAGGGGACAGTGATTACGAGCAGTACTTC.

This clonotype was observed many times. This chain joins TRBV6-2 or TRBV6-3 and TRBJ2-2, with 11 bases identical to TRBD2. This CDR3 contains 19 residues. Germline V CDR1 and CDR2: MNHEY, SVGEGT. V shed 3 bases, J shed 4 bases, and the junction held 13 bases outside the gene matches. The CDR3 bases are TGTGCCAGCAGTTATACCGGACTAGCGGGCCCACGGGGCACCGGGGAGCTGTTTTTT. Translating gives CASSYTGLAGPRGTGELFF.

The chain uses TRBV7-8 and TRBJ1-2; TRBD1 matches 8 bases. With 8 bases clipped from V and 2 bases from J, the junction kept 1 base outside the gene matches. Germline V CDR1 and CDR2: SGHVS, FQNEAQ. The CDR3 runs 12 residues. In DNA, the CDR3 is TGTGCCAGCCAGGGGGCCAACTATGGCTACACCTTC. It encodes CASQGANYGYTF.

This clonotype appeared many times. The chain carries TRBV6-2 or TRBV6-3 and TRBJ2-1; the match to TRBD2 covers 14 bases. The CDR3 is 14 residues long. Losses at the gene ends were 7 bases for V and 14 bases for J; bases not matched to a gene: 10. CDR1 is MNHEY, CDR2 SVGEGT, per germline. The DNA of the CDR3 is TGTGCCAGCAATCCGGGGACTAGCGGGAGATGGGAGTTCTTC. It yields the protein CASNPGTSGRWEFF.

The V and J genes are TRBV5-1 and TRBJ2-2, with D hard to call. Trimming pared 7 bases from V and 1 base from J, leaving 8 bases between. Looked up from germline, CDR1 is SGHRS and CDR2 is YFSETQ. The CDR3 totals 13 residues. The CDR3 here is CASYLENTGELFF. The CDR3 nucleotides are TGCGCCAGCTACCTAGAGAACACCGGGGAGCTGTTTTTT.

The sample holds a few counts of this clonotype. CDR3 sequence reads: CASSTRGGRPYEQYF. In DNA, the CDR3 is TGTGCCAGCAGCACTAGGGGCGGGAGACCATACGAGCAGTACTTC. The chain uses TRBV27 and TRBJ2-7; 7 bases match TRBD2. V gave up 6 bases and J gave up 4 bases; unmatched junction bases: 12. Germline V gives CDR1 MNHEY, CDR2 SMNVEV (reference sequence). The CDR3 has 15 residues.

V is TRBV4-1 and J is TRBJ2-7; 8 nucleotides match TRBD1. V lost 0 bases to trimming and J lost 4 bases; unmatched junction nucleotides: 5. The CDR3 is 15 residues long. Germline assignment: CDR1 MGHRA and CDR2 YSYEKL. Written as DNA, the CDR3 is TGCGCCAGCAGCCAAGAGTACGGGACAGGTTACGAGCAGTACTTC. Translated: CASSQEYGTGYEQYF.

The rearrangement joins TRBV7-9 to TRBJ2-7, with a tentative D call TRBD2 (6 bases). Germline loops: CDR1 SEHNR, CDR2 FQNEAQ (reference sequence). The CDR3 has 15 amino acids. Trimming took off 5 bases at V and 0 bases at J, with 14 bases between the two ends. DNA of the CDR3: TGTGCCAGCAGCCTCTTGGGGAGGAGCTCCTACGAGCAGTACTTC. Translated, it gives CASSLLGRSSYEQYF.

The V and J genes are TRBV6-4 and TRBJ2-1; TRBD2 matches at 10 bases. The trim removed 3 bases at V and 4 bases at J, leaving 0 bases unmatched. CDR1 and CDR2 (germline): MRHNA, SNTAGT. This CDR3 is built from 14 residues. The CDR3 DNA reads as TGTGCCAGCAGTGAAGCGGGAGGGTACAATGAGCAGTTCTTC. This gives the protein CASSEAGGYNEQFF.